This T cell receptor (beta chain) was identified in a study of cytomegalovirus exposure and HLA in healthy donors (dated by TCRdb to the late 2010s). Regarding the research as a whole: A later analysis indicated that the 130 or so validation repertoires were generated on the platform also employed for the approximately 670 repertoires of the first cohort. The aim of the study was to test whether cataloging public T cell receptors could identify signatures of past pathogen exposure. In addition to the first cohort of around 670 subjects, a separate validation cohort of around 110 different subjects was used. High-throughput TCR immunosequencing, statistical association of individual TCRs with disease status, and machine learning were combined to predict cytomegalovirus infection status. Paper-wide results and their limitations: The authors suggested that the approach could potentially be extended to other disease states and immunological phenotypes. In both the original and validation cohorts, the classifier was reported to diagnose cytomegalovirus status with high specificity and sensitivity. In the study, 150 to 200 TCR beta chains were listed as associated with cytomegalovirus. A later analysis found that TCRs clustered in the first cohort also tended to co-occur in the 120 validation repertoires, with 94% of cluster scores above 0. A few of the identified cytomegalovirus-associated TCR beta chains were confirmed in vitro to be specific for cytomegalovirus antigens. Across donors, most TCR sequences were observed very rarely, whereas some public TCRs were present in many individuals. All 120 or so repertoires were used to score co-occurrence in the validation cohort in a later analysis, because that analysis had no HLA typing for the cohort.

The donors belonged to the validation cohort of about 120 subjects, which was separate from the approximately 660-subject first cohort. Library preparation used the immunoSEQ multiplex PCR assay. The authors' analysis ran thus. To diagnose cytomegalovirus status from the catalog of TCR beta chain sequences, a statistical classification framework was built. As stored in TCRdb, this immuneACCESS dataset retains in-frame rearrangements with V and J assigned. A fraction of the clones does not appear; measured against another copy, unresolved V genes explain less than half of the discrepancy, and the remainder lacks a known reason. V and J calls and clone size are copied from that table; D and trimming were computed from the DNA. For this sample there are 150,000 to 160,000 clones; approximately 86% appear just once. The ten top clones hold 2.1% of the sample. On this clone: Its antigen is not yet known. Base qualities were left out, and no much larger clone turns up one base away.

Reading from cysteine to phenylalanine, the CDR3 counts 17 amino acids. The DNA shown is the 51-base CDR3, in frame from base 1. The trim is 4 bases for V and 0 bases for J, with a gap of 15 bases between the germline ends. Looking up the germline V gene yields CDR1 MGHDK and CDR2 SYGVNS. The TCR originated in a human donor in good health. The rearrangement joined TRBV25-1 to TRBJ2-2; a tentative D call is TRBD1 (5 bases match). Sequenced input: PBMCs. The CDR3 protein sequence reads: CASSAIRQSANTGELFF. DNA sequence: TGTGCCAGCAGTGCAATCAGACAGAGCGCGAACACCGGGGAGCTGTTTTTT.